This TCR beta chain was sequenced during a study of shared clonotypes between healthy human individuals. Sequencing was performed with immunoSEQ multiplex PCR; in TCRdb, only in-frame clones are kept and a portion is missing. The sample contains 1.5 million to 2.5 million clones, roughly 94% of which appear only once. A remark on this clone: The sample carries other DNA sequences with the same CDR3.

CD8 cells regarded as naive lacked CD45RO, were positively chosen for CCR7, and omitted terminally differentiated effector memory CD45RA+ cells. Germline loops: CDR1 SEHNR, CDR2 FQNEAQ (reference sequence). CDR3 length: 14 amino acids. Trimming at V came to 1 base and at J to 5 bases, leaving 1 base not matched to a gene. This clonotype originated in a man in his late teens or twenties in good health. Sequenced sample: naive CD8+ T cells sorted from blood. The rearrangement joins TRBV7-9 to TRBJ2-5; TRBD2 matches at 10 bases. CDR3 sequence: CASSLVAGGETQYF. DNA for the CDR3: TGTGCCAGCAGCTTAGTAGCGGGAGGCGAGACCCAGTACTTC.